This TCR beta chain was identified during a study of regulatory T cells in long-lasting Graves disease. Time point: newly diagnosed GD, antithyroid drugs for less than 3 months. Scientists built the TCR library using RNA that was extracted from PBMCs. CDR1 is LGHDT, CDR2 YNNKEL, per germline (reference sequence). The CDR3 is 13 residues long. V lost 2 bases to trimming and J lost 1 base, with 5 bases between them. The TCR beta library used iRepertoire HTBI primers with Arm-PCR amplification of CDR3. A single record per CDR3 protein comes from TCRdb applying MiXCR to the multiplex PCR reads. Of around 500,000 distinct CDR3 sequences listed, 13% are singletons. This clonotype was picked up many times. The same data also went into a second study, on T cells in Graves' hyperthyroidism and ophthalmopathy. Turning to that study: Uncontrolled infection, other autoimmune disease, pregnancy or lactation disqualified patients from enrolment. The primer set for the first-round RT-PCR of the TCR CDR3 was HTBI.

This specimen was peripheral blood mononuclear cells (PBMCs), taken at new diagnosis, from a patient treated with antithyroid drugs. The clonotype comes from a young man with Graves disease. The chain recombines TRBV3-1 with TRBJ1-2; D uncertain. The CDR3: CASSQTLNYGYTF. CDR3 coding DNA: TGTGCCAGCAGCCAAACACTTAACTATGGCTACACCTTC.